This T cell receptor beta chain was captured by sequencing in a study of T cell repertoires in cytomegalovirus infection (dated by TCRdb to the late 2010s). For the study in its entirety: The peptide stimulations were aimed at well-studied HLA-B-restricted epitopes as well as recently identified HLA-C-restricted CMV epitopes, whose presentation resists viral immunomodulation. Donor HLA type was relevant to the analysis, because carriage of CMV infection together with the matching HLA type was indicated by public TCR beta signatures.

Details on this clonotype: Its antigen remains undetermined. Per-base quality was not reported, and no clone a single base away is much larger than it.

The treatment or condition label on this specimen signifies: in vitro stimulation with specific CMV peptide epitopes to enrich CMV-specific T cells. The study at large found these results: The ex vivo response was dominated by HLA-C-restricted CMV-specific TCR beta clonotypes, and the single most frequent clonotype in two of eight donors was supplied by these HLA-C-restricted clonotypes. Carriers of CMV infection plus the relevant HLA type were discriminated by the cumulative frequency of public TCR beta family members in the study cohort and in an independent roughly 340-donor cohort.

The sequencing machine was an Illumina HiSeq 1500. Using fastp trimming at Q25 and MiXCR clonotype assembly, TCRdb reanalyzed the public sequencing data and kept in-frame beta chains. For every CDR3 protein sequence, its rows merge into one entry that carries the most common genes and DNA. The sample data list some 900,000 distinct CDR3 sequences, and 30% to 35% of these were observed just once. The top ten constitute roughly an eighth of the sample. This TCR came from a human donor in good health (CMV status not recorded). Some clones in this sample may be carry-over from other donors' samples. The sample in question was cultured CD8+ T cells from PBMCs, obtained from culture after CMV antigen stimulation.

For the CDR3, the sequence is CASSLRPPPYNEQFF. The DNA sequence reads TGTGCCAGCAGCTTAAGACCTCCTCCGTACAATGAGCAGTTCTTC. The chain uses TRBV7-9 and TRBJ2-1, with no reliable assignment of the D segment. The CDR3 spans 15 residues, from the cysteine through the phenylalanine. The read is trimmed to its CDR3 DNA, 45 bases read in frame from base 1. Based on the germline V gene (reference sequence), the CDR1 and CDR2 sequences are SEHNR and FQNEAQ. V loses 2 bases of germline sequence and J loses 4 bases, and the interval between the two ends is 12 bases.